Here is one T cell receptor (beta chain) with its context. The CDR3 consists of 14 residues. Trimming took 5 bases from V and 2 from J; bases not matched to a gene: 4. Germline V gene data show CDR1 as MNHEY and CDR2 as SVGAGI. Patients suffered from locally advanced or metastatic urothelial carcinoma. This sample is part of a study of PD-L1 blockade in urothelial cancer. Overall study context: The analyses of blood took place 3 weeks (second dose) and 6 weeks after treatment start.

Synthetic TCR analog templates were spiked into each PCR. Only in-frame clones appear in the TCRdb table, and some are missing; sequencing was by immunoSEQ multiplex PCR. The sample holds nearly 30,000 clones, approximately 89% seen once. This rearrangement joins TRBV6-5 to TRBJ2-7; TRBD2 aligns across 9 bases. The clonotype comes from a man aged 45-65 years with urothelial cancer. The source material was PBMCs, sampled around atezolizumab (anti-PD-L1) treatment. CDR3 nucleotide sequence: TGTGCCAGCAGTACCCTAGCGGGACCCTACGAGCAGTACTTC. This gives the protein CASSTLAGPYEQYF.